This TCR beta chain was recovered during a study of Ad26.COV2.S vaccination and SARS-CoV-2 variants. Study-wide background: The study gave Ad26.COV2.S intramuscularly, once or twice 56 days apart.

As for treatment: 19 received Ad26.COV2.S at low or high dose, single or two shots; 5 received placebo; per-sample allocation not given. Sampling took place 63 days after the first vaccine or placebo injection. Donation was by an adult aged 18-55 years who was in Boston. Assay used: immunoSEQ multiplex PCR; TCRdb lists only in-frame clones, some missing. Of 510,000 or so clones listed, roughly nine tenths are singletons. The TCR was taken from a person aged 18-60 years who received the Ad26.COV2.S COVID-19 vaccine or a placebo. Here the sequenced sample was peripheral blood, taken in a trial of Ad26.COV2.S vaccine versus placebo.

The CDR3 DNA sequence: TGTGCCAGTGGACTAGCGGGCTCCTACAATGAGCAGTTCTTC. This encodes CASGLAGSYNEQFF. V is TRBV3-1 (or the pseudogene TRBV3-2) and J is TRBJ2-1, with 11 bases fitting TRBD2. V was pared by 9 bases and J by 0 bases, with 1 base of the junction left unmatched. Per the germline V gene, CDR1 is LGHDT and CDR2 is YNNKEL (reference sequence). The CDR3 consists of 14 residues.